This T cell receptor beta chain was sequenced during a study of blood T cells in healthy people across ages. A second about 7 to 12 cycle PCR used barcoded and J-beta primers. TCRdb re-called the 5' RACE reads with MiXCR, one entry per CDR3 protein. Among fewer than 950,000 distinct CDR3 sequences listed, roughly 53% were seen once. Looked up from germline, CDR1 is SQVTM and CDR2 is ANQGSEA. V trimming: 6 bases; J trimming: 6 bases; junction bases outside the gene matches: 7. The CDR3 runs to 12 residues. Sequences were obtained from blood. This TCR came from an elderly man in good health. V usage is TRBV29-1 and J usage is TRBJ2-7; 8 bases agree with TRBD1. In nucleotides, the CDR3 is TGCAGCGTACAACAGGGGGTTCGCGAGCAGTACTTC. Protein product: CSVQQGVREQYF.